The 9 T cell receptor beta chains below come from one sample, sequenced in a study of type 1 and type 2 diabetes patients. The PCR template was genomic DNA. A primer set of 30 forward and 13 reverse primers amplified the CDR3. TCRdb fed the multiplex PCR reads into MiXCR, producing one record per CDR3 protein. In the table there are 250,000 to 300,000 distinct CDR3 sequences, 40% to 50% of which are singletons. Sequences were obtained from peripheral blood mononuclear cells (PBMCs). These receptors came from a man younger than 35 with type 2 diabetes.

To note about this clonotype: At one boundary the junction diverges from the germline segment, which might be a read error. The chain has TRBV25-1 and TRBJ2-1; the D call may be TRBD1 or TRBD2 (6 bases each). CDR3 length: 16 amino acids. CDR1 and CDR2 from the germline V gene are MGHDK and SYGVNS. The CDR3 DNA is TGTGTCAGCAGTGAATTTCGGGGGCCAAGTGGCTATGAGCAGTTCTTC. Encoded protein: CVSSEFRGPSGYEQFF. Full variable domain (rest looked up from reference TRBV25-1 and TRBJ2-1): EADIYQTPRYLVIGTGKKITLECSQTMGHDKMYWYQQDPGMELHLIHYSYGVNSTEKGDLSSESTVSRIRTEHFPLTLESARPSHTSQYLCVSSEFRGPSGYEQFFGPGTRLTVL.

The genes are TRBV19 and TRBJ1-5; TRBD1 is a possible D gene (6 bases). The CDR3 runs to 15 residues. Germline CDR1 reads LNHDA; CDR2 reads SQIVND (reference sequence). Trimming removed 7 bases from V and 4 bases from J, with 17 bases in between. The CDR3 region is CASTTTGTGNQPQHF. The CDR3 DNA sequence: TGTGCCAGTACAACCACAGGGACTGGTAATCAGCCCCAGCATTTT.

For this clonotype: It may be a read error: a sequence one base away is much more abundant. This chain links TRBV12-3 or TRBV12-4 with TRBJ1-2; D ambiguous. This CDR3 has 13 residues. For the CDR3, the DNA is TGTGCCAGCAGTTTAACCAGATCCTATAGCTACACCTTC. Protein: CASSLTRSYSYTF.

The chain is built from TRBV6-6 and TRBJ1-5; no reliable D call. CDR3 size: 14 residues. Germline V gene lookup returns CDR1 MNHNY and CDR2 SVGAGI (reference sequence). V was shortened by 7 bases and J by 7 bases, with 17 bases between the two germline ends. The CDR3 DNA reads TGTGCCAGCACCAGAGAGTGGAACGGGCAGCCCCAGCATTTT. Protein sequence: CASTREWNGQPQHF.

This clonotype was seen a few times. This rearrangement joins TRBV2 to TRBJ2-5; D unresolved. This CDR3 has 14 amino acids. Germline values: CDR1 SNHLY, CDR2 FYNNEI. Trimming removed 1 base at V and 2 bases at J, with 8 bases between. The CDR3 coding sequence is TGTGCCAGCAGTGAAGAAAAACCGCAAGAGACCCAGTACTTC. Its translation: CASSEEKPQETQYF.

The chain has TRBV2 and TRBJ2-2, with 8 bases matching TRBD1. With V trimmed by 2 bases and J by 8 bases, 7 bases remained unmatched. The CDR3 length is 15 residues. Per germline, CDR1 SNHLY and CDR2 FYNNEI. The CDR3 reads CASSEWTGQMGELFF. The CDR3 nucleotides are TGTGCCAGCAGTGAATGGACAGGGCAAATGGGGGAGCTGTTTTTT.

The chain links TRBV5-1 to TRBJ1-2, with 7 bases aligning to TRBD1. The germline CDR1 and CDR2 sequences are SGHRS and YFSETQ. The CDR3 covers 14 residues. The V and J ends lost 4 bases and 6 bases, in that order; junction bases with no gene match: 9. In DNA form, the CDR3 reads TGCGCCAGCAGCCCTACAGGGGAGGAAGATGGCTACACCTTC. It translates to CASSPTGEEDGYTF.

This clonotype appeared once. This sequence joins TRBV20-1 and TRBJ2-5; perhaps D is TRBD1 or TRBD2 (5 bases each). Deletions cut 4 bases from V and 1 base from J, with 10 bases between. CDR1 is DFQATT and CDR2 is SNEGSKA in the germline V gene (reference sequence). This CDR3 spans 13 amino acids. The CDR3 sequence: CSATPGPQETQYF. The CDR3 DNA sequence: TGCAGTGCTACACCGGGACCCCAAGAGACCCAGTACTTC.

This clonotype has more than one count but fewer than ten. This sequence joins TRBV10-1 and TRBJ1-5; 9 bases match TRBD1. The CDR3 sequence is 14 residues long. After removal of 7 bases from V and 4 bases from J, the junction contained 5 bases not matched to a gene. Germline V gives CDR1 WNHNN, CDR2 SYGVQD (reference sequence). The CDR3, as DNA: TGCGCCAGCAAAACCGGGACAGGGAATCAGCCCCAGCATTTT. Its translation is CASKTGTGNQPQHF.